The rows below give T cell receptor beta chains drawn from one sample of a study of blood T cell repertoires in COVID-19. Clones were sequenced by immunoSEQ multiplex PCR, and TCRdb holds only the in-frame ones, with some missing. The sample has approximately 130,000 clones, around 86% seen once. What was sequenced was peripheral blood. All receptors derive from a woman in her fifties or sixties who had recovered from COVID-19. Each CDR3 is given with its conserved first and last residue. D genes are given only for firm matches. Clone size appears in some rows only: once, few, many, or a class for an expanded clone.

v_call	d_call	j_call	clone_size	cdr3_aa	cdr3_nt
TRBV4-2	.	TRBJ2-2	.	CASSQVGGRAGTGELFF	TGTGCCAGCAGCCAAGTAGGGGGGAGGGCCGGCACCGGGGAGCTGTTTTTT
TRBV4-3	TRBD2	TRBJ2-1	.	CASSQEVQREGNEQFF	TGCGCCAGCAGCCAAGAGGTGCAGCGGGAGGGCAATGAGCAGTTCTTC
TRBV5-4	TRBD2	TRBJ2-1	.	CASSLDGGGIYNEQFF	TGTGCCAGCAGCTTGGATGGGGGGGGGATATACAATGAGCAGTTCTTC
TRBV7-2	.	TRBJ2-3	.	CASSLRHRTDTQYF	TGTGCCAGCAGCTTAAGACACCGCACAGATACGCAGTATTTT
TRBV2	.	TRBJ2-2	.	CASSQGPPVTGELFF	TGTGCCAGCAGTCAGGGCCCGCCAGTCACCGGGGAGCTGTTTTTT
TRBV4-3	.	TRBJ1-2	.	CASSPDQDSVFGYTF	TGCGCCAGCAGCCCAGACCAGGACAGTGTTTTTGGCTACACCTTC
TRBV7-7	.	TRBJ2-2	.	CASSLGTSSGELLF	TGTGCCAGCAGCTTAGGAACTAGCTCCGGGGAGCTGCTTTTT
TRBV29-1	.	TRBJ1-1	once	CSVAQGLAEAFF	TGCAGCGTCGCCCAGGGTTTGGCTGAAGCTTTCTTT
TRBV3-1/TRBV3-2	TRBD1	TRBJ1-2	.	CASSEGTGEGYGYTF	TGTGCCAGCAGCGAAGGGACAGGGGAAGGCTATGGCTACACCTTC
TRBV6-6	.	TRBJ2-1	.	CASSQGQTNEQFF	TGTGCCAGCAGCCAGGGACAAACGAATGAGCAGTTCTTC
TRBV7-3	.	TRBJ2-1	.	CASSFDRNNEQFF	TGTGCCAGCAGCTTCGACAGAAACAATGAGCAGTTCTTC
TRBV5-6	.	TRBJ1-4	.	CASSLMRRGPNEKLFF	TGTGCCAGCAGCTTGATGAGACGTGGGCCTAATGAAAAACTGTTTTTT
TRBV6-5	.	TRBJ1-1	.	CASRKLLNTEAFF	TGTGCCAGCAGAAAGCTCCTGAACACTGAAGCTTTCTTT
TRBV7-7	TRBD2	TRBJ2-1	.	CASSSGLGNNEQFF	TGTGCCAGCAGCTCGGGACTAGGGAACAATGAGCAGTTCTTC
TRBV10-1	TRBD1	TRBJ1-2	.	CASSETGTGGDPNYGYTF	TGCGCCAGCAGTGAGACCGGGACAGGGGGCGACCCTAACTATGGCTACACCTTC
TRBV5-1	.	TRBJ2-5	.	CASSLQDYQQETQYF	TGCGCCAGCAGCTTACAGGACTACCAGCAAGAGACCCAGTACTTC
TRBV30	.	TRBJ1-1	.	CAWSGGHGTEAFF	TGTGCCTGGAGTGGGGGCCACGGGACTGAAGCTTTCTTT
TRBV6-1	TRBD1	TRBJ1-5	.	CASSEGQGNQPQHF	TGTGCCAGCAGTGAGGGACAGGGCAATCAGCCCCAGCATTTT
TRBV6-2/TRBV6-3	TRBD2	TRBJ2-7	once	CASSCREGRSYEQYF	TGTGCCAGCAGTTGCCGGGAGGGCCGATCCTACGAGCAGTACTTC
TRBV30	.	TRBJ1-6	few	CAWRRAQNNSPLHF	TGTGCCTGGAGGAGGGCACAAAATAATTCACCCCTCCACTTT
TRBV5-1	.	TRBJ2-3	.	CASASLTSTDTQYF	TGCGCCAGCGCTAGCCTTACTAGCACAGATACGCAGTATTTT
TRBV4-3	.	TRBJ1-2	once	CASSQEDGEGGYTF	TGCGCCAGCAGCCAAGAGGACGGAGAGGGTGGCTACACCTTC
TRBV15	TRBD2	TRBJ2-7	.	CATSRDPGLAGAYEQYF	TGTGCCACCAGCAGAGATCCGGGACTAGCGGGAGCCTACGAGCAGTACTTC
TRBV6-4	.	TRBJ2-7	.	CASSPTGRGGEQYF	TGTGCCAGCAGTCCCACGGGTCGGGGTGGCGAGCAGTACTTC
TRBV19	.	TRBJ1-2	.	CASTRGDGGYTF	TGTGCCAGTACGCGGGGAGATGGAGGCTACACCTTC
TRBV3-1/TRBV3-2	.	TRBJ2-1	once	CASSPHRGAGVPGSYNEQFF	TGTGCCAGCAGCCCGCACAGGGGGGCGGGGGTACCGGGCTCCTACAATGAGCAGTTCTTC
TRBV4-3	TRBD2	TRBJ2-5	.	CASSPSWGGGRETQYF	TGCGCCAGCAGCCCGTCCTGGGGGGGAGGAAGAGAGACCCAGTACTTC
TRBV5-1	TRBD1	TRBJ2-7	.	CASRGQGYEQYF	TGCGCCAGCAGGGGACAGGGCTACGAGCAGTACTTC
TRBV7-3	TRBD1	TRBJ1-6	once	CASSLRGTGLNSPLHF	TGTGCCAGCAGCTTAAGAGGGACAGGACTAAATTCACCCCTCCACTTT
TRBV5-4	.	TRBJ2-1	.	CASSLEVLAREQFF	TGTGCCAGCAGCTTGGAGGTCCTAGCGAGGGAGCAGTTCTTC
TRBV19	.	TRBJ1-1	.	CASSITGNTEAFF	TGTGCCAGTAGTATTACAGGGAACACTGAAGCTTTCTTT
TRBV1	.	TRBJ2-7	many	CTSSRRGLPAYEQYF	TGCACCAGCAGCCGGAGGGGACTCCCCGCCTACGAGCAGTACTTC